A single sample gave rise to the 9 T cell receptor beta chains below, sequenced in a study of CD4 T cells in relation to SARS-CoV-2 and coronaviruses (dated by TCRdb to 2020 to 2023). CD4+ T cells from unexposed donors were collected before the COVID-19 pandemic (2011-2018). Following 10 days of culture, the EasySep CD4+ T cell isolation kit was used to isolate CD4+ T cells. Library prep was done by the immunoSEQ multiplex PCR assay. TCRdb carries this immuneACCESS record with in-frame sequences only. Its versions omit some clonotypes, under half of them owing to an unresolved V gene in the studies checked, with the rest unexplained. The sample table holds around 18,000 clones, of which approximately 77% were seen once. The top ten constitute roughly a quarter of the sample. For these receptors, no antigen is known. Source material: CD4+ T cells from PBMCs, cultured in vitro. These receptors came from a human donor in good health.

The table lists this clone with a few counts. The rearrangement joins TRBV5-1 to TRBJ2-4; TRBD1 aligns across 10 bases. Losses at the gene ends were 2 bases for V and 3 bases for J; bases not matched to a gene: 14. Germline assignment: CDR1 SGHRS and CDR2 YFSETQ. The CDR3 covers 19 residues. The CDR3 region has the DNA TGCGCCAGCAGCTTAACCGGGACAGGGGTAGTTAGTGGCAAAAACATTCAGTACTTC. Residues: CASSLTGTGVVSGKNIQYF.

This clone was seen just once. The chain combines TRBV6-2 or TRBV6-3 with TRBJ1-6; possible D gene TRBD1, 5 bases. CDR3 size: 15 residues. Trimming shortened V by 2 bases and J by 5 bases, and 10 bases separated the two germline ends. The V gene's germline CDR1 is MNHEY and CDR2 SVGEGT. The CDR3 here is CASSYVQGDNSPLHF. In DNA, the CDR3 is TGTGCCAGCAGTTACGTCCAGGGCGATAATTCACCCCTCCACTTT.

The chain combines TRBV14 with TRBJ1-3; D unresolved. V was shortened by 0 bases and J by 4 bases, with 10 bases between the two germline ends. The CDR3 runs 15 residues. CDR1 is SGHDN, CDR2 FVKESK, per germline. This CDR3 is CASSQDMAVGNTIYF. The DNA of the CDR3 is TGTGCCAGCAGCCAAGATATGGCCGTCGGAAACACCATATATTTT.

In DNA form, the CDR3 reads TGTGCCAGCAGGGAGGGGGCTAGCACAGATACGCAGTATTTT. It yields the protein CASREGASTDTQYF. This chain links TRBV2 with TRBJ2-3; D might be TRBD1 (7 bases). The CDR3 spans 14 residues. CDR1 is SNHLY and CDR2 is FYNNEI in the germline V gene. The V end lost 6 bases, the J end lost 0 bases, and 10 bases lay between the germline ends. The complete variable domain, with remaining parts taken from reference TRBV2 and TRBJ2-3, reads EPEVTQTPSHQVTQMGQEVILRCVPISNHLYFYWYRQILGQKVEFLVSFYNNEISEKSEIFDDQFSVERPDGSNFTLKIRSTKLEDSAMYFCASREGASTDTQYFGPGTRLTVL.

The chain's CDR3 is CASSQSSYNSPLHF. The CDR3 region has the DNA TGTGCCAGCAGCCAGAGCTCCTATAATTCACCCCTCCACTTT. The V call is TRBV27, the J call TRBJ1-6; D uncertain. Trimming removed 6 bases at V and 0 bases at J, with 6 bases between. Germline lookup yields CDR1 MNHEY and CDR2 SMNVEV (reference sequence). There are 14 residues in the CDR3.

This clone was found a few times. V gene TRBV30 combines with J gene TRBJ2-2, with 8 positions matching TRBD2. V trimming: 5 bases; J trimming: 10 bases; junction bases outside the gene matches: 21. This CDR3 spans 17 amino acids. Germline V lookup: CDR1 GTSNPN, CDR2 SVGIG (reference sequence). The CDR3: CAWGLGRFGTRSPELFF. The CDR3 bases are TGTGCCTGGGGGCTTGGGCGATTCGGGACTAGATCCCCGGAGCTGTTTTTT.

J is TRBJ1-4 and V is TRBV19; D ambiguous. Trimming removed 6 bases from V and 0 bases from J, with 14 bases in between. The germline gives CDR1 LNHDA, CDR2 SQIVND (reference sequence). The CDR3 totals 16 residues. CDR3 coding DNA: TGTGCCAGTAGAGGGCTAGAACTTGCAACTAATGAAAAACTGTTTTTT. Encoded protein: CASRGLELATNEKLFF.

The genes are TRBV6-5 and TRBJ2-1; TRBD1 or TRBD2 may be the D gene (7 bases each). V lost 5 bases to trimming and J lost 9 bases, with 17 bases between them. This CDR3 is 14 amino acids long. Germline assignment: CDR1 MNHEY and CDR2 SVGAGI. CDR3 amino acids: CASSRQGGSSEQFF. Here the CDR3 DNA reads TGTGCCAGCAGTAGACAGGGAGGGTCAAGTGAGCAGTTCTTC.

The chain joins TRBV5-1 to TRBJ2-3; D is unclear. CDR1 is SGHRS and CDR2 is YFSETQ in the germline V gene. V was pared by 4 bases and J by 0 bases, with 12 bases between. The CDR3 consists of 15 residues. CDR3 sequence reads: CASSTRGPSTDTQYF. CDR3 nucleotide sequence: TGCGCCAGCAGCACCCGTGGGCCGAGCACAGATACGCAGTATTTT.